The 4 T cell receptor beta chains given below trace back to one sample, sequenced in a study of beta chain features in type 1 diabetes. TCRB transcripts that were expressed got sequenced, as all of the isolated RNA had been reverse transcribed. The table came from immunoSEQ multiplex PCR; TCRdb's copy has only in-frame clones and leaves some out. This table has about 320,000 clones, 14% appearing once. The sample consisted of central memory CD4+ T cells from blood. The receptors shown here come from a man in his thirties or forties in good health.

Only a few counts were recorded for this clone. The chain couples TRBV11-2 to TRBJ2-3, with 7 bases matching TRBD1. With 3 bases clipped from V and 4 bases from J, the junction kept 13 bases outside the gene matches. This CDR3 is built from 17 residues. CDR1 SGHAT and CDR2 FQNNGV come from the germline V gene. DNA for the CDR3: TGTGCCAGCAGCTTGAGGGGGCGAACGGAAGGGGCAGATACGCAGTATTTT. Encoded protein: CASSLRGRTEGADTQYF.

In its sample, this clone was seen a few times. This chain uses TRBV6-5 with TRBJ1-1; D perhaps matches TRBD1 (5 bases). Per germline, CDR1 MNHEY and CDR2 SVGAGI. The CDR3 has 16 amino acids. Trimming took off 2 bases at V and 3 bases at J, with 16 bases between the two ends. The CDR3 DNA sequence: TGTGCCAGCAGTTACCTACCCGGTGGAGGGGACACTGAAGCTTTCTTT. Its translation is CASSYLPGGGDTEAFF.

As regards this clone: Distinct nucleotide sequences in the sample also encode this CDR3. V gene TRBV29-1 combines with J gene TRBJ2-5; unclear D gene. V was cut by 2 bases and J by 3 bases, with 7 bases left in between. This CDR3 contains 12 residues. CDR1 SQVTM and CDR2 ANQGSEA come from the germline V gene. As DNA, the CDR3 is TGCAGCGTTGAACCAGGAGAAGAGACCCAGTACTTC. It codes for CSVEPGEETQYF.

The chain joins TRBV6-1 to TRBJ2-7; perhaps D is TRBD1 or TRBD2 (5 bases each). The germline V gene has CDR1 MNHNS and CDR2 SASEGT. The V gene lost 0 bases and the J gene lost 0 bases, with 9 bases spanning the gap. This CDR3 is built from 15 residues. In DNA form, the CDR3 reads TGTGCCAGCAGTGAAGCCCAGGGACCCTCCTACGAGCAGTACTTC. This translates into CASSEAQGPSYEQYF.